This TCR beta chain was sequenced for a study of T cell repertoires in cytomegalovirus infection. TCRdb reprocessed the reads via MiXCR and lists one record per CDR3 protein. The data contain hundreds of thousands of distinct CDR3 sequences, around a third of them seen just once; the ten biggest clones take up around 12%. This CDR3 has 12 residues. V was cut by 8 bases and J by 11 bases, with 19 bases left in between. Germline CDR1 SQVTM, CDR2 ANQGSEA. Regarding this clonotype: Antigen specificity is unknown.

The sequence was obtained from a human donor in good health (CMV status not recorded). Some clones in this sample may be carry-over from other donors' samples. The chain employs TRBV29-1 and TRBJ1-5; the D gene is possibly TRBD1 (6 bases). The sample in question was cultured CD8+ T cells from PBMCs, obtained from culture after CMV antigen stimulation. CDR3 sequence reads: CSILQGDGTQHF. In DNA, the CDR3 is TGCAGCATCCTACAGGGTGACGGTACCCAGCATTTT.